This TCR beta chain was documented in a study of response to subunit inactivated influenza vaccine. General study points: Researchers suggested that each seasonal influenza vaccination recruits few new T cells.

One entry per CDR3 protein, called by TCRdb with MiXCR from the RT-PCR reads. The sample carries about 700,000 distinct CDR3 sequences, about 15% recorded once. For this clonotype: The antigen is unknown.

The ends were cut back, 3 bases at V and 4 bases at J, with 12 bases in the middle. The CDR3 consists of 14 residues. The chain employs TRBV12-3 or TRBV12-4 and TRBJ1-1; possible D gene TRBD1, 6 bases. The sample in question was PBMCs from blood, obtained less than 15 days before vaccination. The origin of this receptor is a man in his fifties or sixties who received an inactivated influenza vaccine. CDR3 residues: CASSFRQGSTEAFF. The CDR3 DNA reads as TGTGCCAGCAGTTTTCGGCAGGGGAGCACTGAAGCTTTCTTT.